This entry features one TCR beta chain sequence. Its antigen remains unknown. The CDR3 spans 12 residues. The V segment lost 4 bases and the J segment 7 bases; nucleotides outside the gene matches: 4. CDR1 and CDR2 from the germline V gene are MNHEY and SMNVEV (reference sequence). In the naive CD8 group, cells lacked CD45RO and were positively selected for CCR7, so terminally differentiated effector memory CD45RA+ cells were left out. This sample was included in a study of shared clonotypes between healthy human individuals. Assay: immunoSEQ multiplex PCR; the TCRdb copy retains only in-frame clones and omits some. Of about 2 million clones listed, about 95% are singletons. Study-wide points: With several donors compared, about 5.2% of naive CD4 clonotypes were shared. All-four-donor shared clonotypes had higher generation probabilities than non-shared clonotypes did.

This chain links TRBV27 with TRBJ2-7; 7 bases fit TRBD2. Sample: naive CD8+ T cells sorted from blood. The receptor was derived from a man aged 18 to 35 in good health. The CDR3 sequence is CASSSPAGEQYF. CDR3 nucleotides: TGTGCCAGCAGTTCCCCAGCGGGGGAGCAGTACTTC.